Listed below are T cell receptor beta chains from one sample, sequenced in a study of T cells in tuberculosis. Clones were read by immunoSEQ multiplex PCR, and TCRdb kept only the in-frame ones, dropping some. The sample records tens of thousands of clones, 97% being singletons. Input material: PBMCs. Receptor source: a donor aged 10-29 years with latent tuberculosis or without tuberculosis infection. Both conserved end residues are part of each CDR3. Each record gives: clone size, D gene, J gene, V gene, CDR3 protein, CDR3 DNA. The D gene is left open where the match is weak. Only part of the rows carry a size: once, few, many, or a class if the clone is expanded.

clone size: .; D gene: .; J gene: TRBJ1-4; V gene: TRBV7-9; CDR3 protein: CASSLDEALDEKLFF; CDR3 DNA: TGTGCCAGCAGCTTAGATGAAGCGTTGGATGAAAAACTGTTTTTT
clone size: .; D gene: .; J gene: TRBJ2-3; V gene: TRBV25-1; CDR3 protein: CASLFPSDGTTDTQYF; CDR3 DNA: TGTGCCAGTCTATTTCCCAGCGACGGAACCACAGATACGCAGTATTTT
clone size: .; D gene: TRBD2; J gene: TRBJ2-1; V gene: TRBV7-6; CDR3 protein: CASSASIAGSSYNEQFF; CDR3 DNA: TGTGCCAGCAGCGCTTCTATAGCGGGTAGCTCCTACAATGAGCAGTTCTTC
clone size: .; D gene: TRBD1; J gene: TRBJ1-2; V gene: TRBV5-6; CDR3 protein: CASSLYGTGGLGYTF; CDR3 DNA: TGTGCCAGCAGCTTATATGGGACAGGGGGTTTGGGCTACACCTTC
clone size: .; D gene: TRBD2; J gene: TRBJ2-1; V gene: TRBV5-4; CDR3 protein: CASSLSGAGVYNEQFF; CDR3 DNA: TGTGCCAGCAGCTTGTCCGGGGCGGGAGTGTACAATGAGCAGTTCTTC
clone size: .; D gene: .; J gene: TRBJ2-7; V gene: TRBV30; CDR3 protein: CAWSVKGFKQYF; CDR3 DNA: TGTGCCTGGAGTGTAAAGGGGTTCAAGCAGTACTTC
clone size: .; D gene: TRBD1; J gene: TRBJ1-4; V gene: TRBV5-6; CDR3 protein: CASSYPGTGNEKLFF; CDR3 DNA: TGTGCCAGCAGCTACCCCGGGACAGGGAATGAAAAACTGTTTTTT
clone size: .; D gene: .; J gene: TRBJ1-2; V gene: TRBV18; CDR3 protein: CASSPIPTGAQGYTF; CDR3 DNA: TGTGCCAGCTCACCTATTCCGACAGGAGCCCAGGGCTACACCTTC
clone size: .; D gene: TRBD2; J gene: TRBJ2-1; V gene: TRBV6-4; CDR3 protein: CASSDSVGLVGWHEQFF; CDR3 DNA: TGTGCCAGCAGTGACTCGGTAGGACTAGTGGGTTGGCATGAGCAGTTCTTC
clone size: .; D gene: TRBD2; J gene: TRBJ2-7; V gene: TRBV7-9; CDR3 protein: CASETTSGSSYEQYF; CDR3 DNA: TGTGCCAGCGAGACAACTAGCGGGAGCTCCTACGAGCAGTACTTC
clone size: .; D gene: .; J gene: TRBJ2-7; V gene: TRBV27; CDR3 protein: CASSLSGHYEQYF; CDR3 DNA: TGTGCCAGCAGTTTATCGGGGCACTACGAGCAGTACTTC
clone size: .; D gene: TRBD2; J gene: TRBJ2-1; V gene: TRBV6-4; CDR3 protein: CASSAGGYNEQFF; CDR3 DNA: TGTGCCAGCAGTGCGGGGGGTTACAATGAGCAGTTCTTC
clone size: .; D gene: .; J gene: TRBJ1-2; V gene: TRBV30; CDR3 protein: CAWSVLPGASGYTF; CDR3 DNA: TGTGCCTGGAGTGTATTACCAGGGGCGAGTGGCTACACCTTC
clone size: .; D gene: TRBD1; J gene: TRBJ2-7; V gene: TRBV6-5; CDR3 protein: CASKPGQETYEQYF; CDR3 DNA: TGTGCCAGCAAACCGGGACAGGAGACCTACGAGCAGTACTTC
clone size: .; D gene: TRBD1; J gene: TRBJ2-7; V gene: TRBV6-6; CDR3 protein: CASSSRTGNRYEQYF; CDR3 DNA: TGTGCCAGCAGTTCTAGGACAGGGAATAGATACGAGCAGTACTTC
clone size: .; D gene: TRBD2; J gene: TRBJ2-1; V gene: TRBV19; CDR3 protein: CASSPGTSMLNEQFF; CDR3 DNA: TGTGCCAGTAGTCCCGGGACTAGCATGCTCAATGAGCAGTTCTTC
clone size: .; D gene: .; J gene: TRBJ1-3; V gene: TRBV29-1; CDR3 protein: CSVEEDSLGNTIYF; CDR3 DNA: TGCAGCGTTGAAGAGGACAGTCTTGGAAACACCATATATTTT
clone size: once; D gene: .; J gene: TRBJ2-7; V gene: TRBV5-4; CDR3 protein: CASSLGSVGRGFYEQYF; CDR3 DNA: TGTGCCAGCAGCTTGGGTTCAGTAGGCCGAGGGTTCTACGAGCAGTACTTC
clone size: .; D gene: .; J gene: TRBJ2-3; V gene: TRBV23-1; CDR3 protein: CASSQSSSEAGTQYF; CDR3 DNA: TGCGCCAGCAGTCAATCATCCAGCGAGGCCGGTACGCAGTATTTT
clone size: few; D gene: .; J gene: TRBJ1-5; V gene: TRBV6-1; CDR3 protein: CASSDRVGASNQPQHF; CDR3 DNA: TGTGCCAGCAGTGACAGGGTGGGGGCGAGCAATCAGCCCCAGCATTTT
clone size: .; D gene: .; J gene: TRBJ1-4; V gene: TRBV4-3; CDR3 protein: CASSQDRVGGGEKLFF; CDR3 DNA: TGCGCCAGCAGCCAAGATCGGGTCGGGGGTGGTGAAAAACTGTTTTTT
clone size: .; D gene: TRBD1; J gene: TRBJ1-2; V gene: TRBV2; CDR3 protein: CASRRDRANYGYTF; CDR3 DNA: TGTGCCAGCAGAAGGGACAGGGCGAACTATGGCTACACCTTC
clone size: .; D gene: TRBD2; J gene: TRBJ2-1; V gene: TRBV5-6; CDR3 protein: CASSLKFLAGVDEQFF; CDR3 DNA: TGTGCCAGCAGCTTGAAATTCCTAGCGGGAGTGGATGAGCAGTTCTTC
clone size: .; D gene: TRBD1; J gene: TRBJ2-6; V gene: TRBV7-2; CDR3 protein: CASSLPSPGGSGANVLTF; CDR3 DNA: TGTGCCAGCAGCTTACCCTCTCCAGGGGGCTCTGGGGCCAACGTCCTGACTTTC
clone size: .; D gene: TRBD1; J gene: TRBJ1-1; V gene: TRBV30; CDR3 protein: CAWSVGTGYTEAFF; CDR3 DNA: TGTGCCTGGAGTGTCGGGACAGGGTACACTGAAGCTTTCTTT
clone size: .; D gene: TRBD1; J gene: TRBJ2-2; V gene: TRBV27; CDR3 protein: CASSPTGVTGELFF; CDR3 DNA: TGTGCCAGCAGCCCCACAGGGGTCACCGGGGAGCTGTTTTTT
clone size: .; D gene: .; J gene: TRBJ1-1; V gene: TRBV5-6; CDR3 protein: CASSLSLNTEAFF; CDR3 DNA: TGTGCCAGCAGCTTGTCATTGAACACTGAAGCTTTCTTT
clone size: once; D gene: .; J gene: TRBJ1-5; V gene: TRBV28; CDR3 protein: CASSILGGTSNQPQHF; CDR3 DNA: TGTGCCAGCAGTATCCTAGGGGGTACAAGCAATCAGCCCCAGCATTTT
clone size: .; D gene: TRBD1; J gene: TRBJ1-6; V gene: TRBV7-9; CDR3 protein: CASRGDRGRPLHF; CDR3 DNA: TGTGCCAGCAGAGGGGACAGGGGTCGTCCCCTCCACTTT
clone size: .; D gene: TRBD1; J gene: TRBJ1-4; V gene: TRBV5-1; CDR3 protein: CASARQGNVGEKLFF; CDR3 DNA: TGCGCCAGCGCCCGACAGGGTAATGTGGGTGAAAAACTGTTTTTT
clone size: .; D gene: .; J gene: TRBJ1-2; V gene: TRBV11-3; CDR3 protein: CASSDPRPGYGYTF; CDR3 DNA: TGTGCCAGCAGCGACCCCCGACCGGGCTATGGCTACACCTTC